The rows below give T cell receptor beta chains drawn from one sample of a study of spatial heterogeneity in lung cancer. Using its own MiXCR run on the 5' RACE reads, TCRdb lists one record per CDR3 protein. This table holds about 9,800 distinct CDR3 sequences, under 70% found once. The specimen comprised lung tumor tissue, sampled at surgery. The receptors originated from a female donor with early-stage non-small cell lung cancer. Each CDR3 is given with its conserved first and last residue. A D gene is named only where the DNA matches it firmly. Clone size, where shown, is once, few, many, or a class for clones that have expanded.

size	D	V	J	CDR3	DNA
once	-	TRBV30	TRBJ2-3	CAWSVLGGEGYTQYF	TGTGCCTGGAGTGTACTTGGGGGTGAAGGGTATACGCAGTATTTT
-	-	TRBV5-1	TRBJ1-2	CASSLDSPSYGYTF	TGCGCCAGCAGCTTAGACAGCCCCAGCTATGGCTACACCTTC
-	-	TRBV6-2/TRBV6-3	TRBJ1-5	CASGEGQPQHF	TGTGCCAGCGGGGAGGGGCAGCCCCAGCATTTT
-	TRBD1	TRBV12-3/TRBV12-4	TRBJ2-2	CASSLQGKGEELFF	TGTGCCAGTTCCCTACAGGGGAAGGGCGAGGAGCTGTTTTTT
few	-	TRBV11-2	TRBJ2-1	CASSLAGRVNEQFF	TGTGCCAGCAGCTTGGCGGGGCGTGTAAATGAGCAGTTCTTC
-	-	TRBV5-1	TRBJ1-4	CASKRIVDEKLFF	TGCGCCAGCAAGAGGATCGTCGATGAAAAACTGTTTTTT
-	-	TRBV4-1	TRBJ2-1	CASSQGILMRGEQFF	TGCGCCAGCAGCCAAGGTATTTTAATGCGTGGTGAGCAGTTCTTC
-	TRBD2	TRBV4-2	TRBJ2-7	CASRASGGTYEQYF	TGTGCCAGCAGGGCTAGCGGGGGAACCTACGAGCAGTACTTC
-	TRBD1	TRBV5-1	TRBJ2-1	CASSRDRGRLFF	TGCGCCAGCAGCCGGGACAGGGGCCGGTTGTTCTTC
-	-	TRBV7-3	TRBJ2-3	CASSYGVDTQYF	TGTGCCAGCAGCTATGGGGTAGATACGCAGTATTTT
-	TRBD1	TRBV5-1	TRBJ1-2	CASSLAGQGRGYTF	TGCGCCAGCAGCTTAGCGGGACAGGGGAGAGGCTACACCTTC
-	-	TRBV19	TRBJ2-1	CASSMGPSRGYNEQFF	TGTGCCAGTAGTATGGGACCTAGCAGGGGTTACAATGAGCAGTTCTTC
few	-	TRBV20-1	TRBJ1-5	CSARRADSNQPQHF	TGCAGTGCTAGAAGGGCAGATAGCAATCAGCCCCAGCATTTT
-	TRBD1	TRBV20-1	TRBJ1-3	CSARDDDRGPGNTIYF	TGCAGTGCTAGAGATGATGACAGGGGGCCTGGAAACACCATATATTTT
-	-	TRBV7-3	TRBJ2-3	CASSLDPLDTQYF	TGTGCCAGCAGCCTTGATCCACTGGATACGCAGTATTTT
-	-	TRBV27	TRBJ2-6	CASRRSGANVLTF	TGTGCCAGCAGGAGGTCTGGGGCCAACGTCCTGACTTTC
-	-	TRBV28	TRBJ1-1	CASSPVSFVMNTEAFF	TGTGCCAGCTCTCCCGTCTCGTTCGTCATGAACACTGAAGCTTTCTTT
-	-	TRBV10-3	TRBJ2-7	CAISGQQGFEQYF	TGTGCCATCAGTGGGCAACAGGGCTTCGAGCAGTACTTC
-	-	TRBV20-1	TRBJ2-5	CSARQEETQYF	TGCAGTGCTAGACAGGAAGAGACCCAGTACTTC
-	-	TRBV20-1	TRBJ2-7	CSARGVQDYEQYF	TGCAGTGCTAGAGGGGTTCAGGACTACGAGCAGTACTTC
-	-	TRBV9	TRBJ1-2	CASSSLTGSLGYTF	TGTGCCAGCAGCTCCCTTACAGGGAGTCTCGGCTACACCTTC
-	-	TRBV5-1	TRBJ2-7	CASSPRDTYEQYF	TGTGCCAGCAGCCCCCGGGACACCTACGAGCAGTACTTC
-	-	TRBV18	TRBJ2-1	CASSPRAGGDEQFF	TGTGCCAGCTCACCACGGGCCGGGGGCGATGAGCAGTTCTTC
-	-	TRBV5-1	TRBJ1-6	CASRTGTAYSPLHF	TGCGCCAGCCGCACCGGGACCGCTTATTCACCCCTCCACTTT
-	-	TRBV7-6	TRBJ2-7	CASSLEGPYLGYEQYF	TGTGCCAGCAGCTTGGAGGGCCCGTACCTGGGATACGAGCAGTACTTC
-	-	TRBV20-1	TRBJ1-2	CSARDLRGENGYTF	TGCAGTGCTAGAGATCTCAGGGGAGAGAATGGCTACACCTTC
few	TRBD2	TRBV4-3	TRBJ2-1	CASSQEASGGLYNEQFF	TGCGCCAGCAGCCAAGAAGCTAGCGGGGGATTATACAATGAGCAGTTCTTC